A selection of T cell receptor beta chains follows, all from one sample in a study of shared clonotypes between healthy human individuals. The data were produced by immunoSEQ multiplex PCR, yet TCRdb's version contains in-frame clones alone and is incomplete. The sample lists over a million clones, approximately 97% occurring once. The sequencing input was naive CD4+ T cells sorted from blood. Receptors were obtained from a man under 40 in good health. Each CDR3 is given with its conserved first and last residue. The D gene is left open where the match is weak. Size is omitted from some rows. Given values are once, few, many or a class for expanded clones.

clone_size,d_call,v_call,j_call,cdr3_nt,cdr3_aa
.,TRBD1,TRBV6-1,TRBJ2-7,TGTGCCGGCACAGGGGGCGCTGGGACCTACGAGCAGTACTTC,CAGTGGAGTYEQYF
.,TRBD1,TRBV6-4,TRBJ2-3,TGTGCCAGCAGCGGGGACAGGGGCCATGGAGATACGCAGTATTTT,CASSGDRGHGDTQYF
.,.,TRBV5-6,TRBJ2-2,TGTGCCAGCAGCCATATCTACCCCCCAGGCACCGGGGAGCTGTTTTTT,CASSHIYPPGTGELFF
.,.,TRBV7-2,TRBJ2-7,TGTGCCAGCAGCCGGGACCCGCTCTACGAGCAGTACTTC,CASSRDPLYEQYF
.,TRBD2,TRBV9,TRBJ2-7,TGTGCCAGCAGCGTTTTACCTGATCGACTAGCGGGACAGCAGTACTTC,CASSVLPDRLAGQQYF
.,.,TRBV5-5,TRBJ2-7,TGTGCCAGCACCTCCAGGGGCCCCTCTTACGAGCAGTACTTC,CASTSRGPSYEQYF
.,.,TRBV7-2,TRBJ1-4,TGTGCCAGCAGCCCCCCGGGGCGTAATGAAAAACTGTTTTTT,CASSPPGRNEKLFF
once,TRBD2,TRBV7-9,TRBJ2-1,TGTGCCAGCAGCCCCGGGGGGGGGCCCTACAATGAGCAGTTCTTC,CASSPGGGPYNEQFF
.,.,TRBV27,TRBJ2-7,TGTGCCAGCAGTTTAGCGGGACGGGGGCACTACGAGCAGTACTTC,CASSLAGRGHYEQYF
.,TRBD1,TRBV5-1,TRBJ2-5,TGCGCCAGCAGCTTGTATGGGACAGGGAAGACCCAGTACTTC,CASSLYGTGKTQYF
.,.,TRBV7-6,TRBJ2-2,TGTGCCAGCAGCCCCGAGGGCCAGGTGAACACCGGGGAGCTGTTTTTT,CASSPEGQVNTGELFF
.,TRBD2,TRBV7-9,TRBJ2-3,TGTGCCAGCAGCGGAGGACTAGCTAGAGATACGCAGTATTTT,CASSGGLARDTQYF
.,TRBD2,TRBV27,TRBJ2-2,TGTGCCAGCAGTACTAGCGGGAGGGTTGGGTATACCGGGGAGCTGTTTTTT,CASSTSGRVGYTGELFF
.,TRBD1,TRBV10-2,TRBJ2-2,TGCGCCAGCAGTGGGACAGGGCAATCCGGGGAGCTGTTTTTT,CASSGTGQSGELFF
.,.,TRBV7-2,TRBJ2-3,TGTGCCAGCAGCCTCAAACGCAGCACAGATACGCAGTATTTT,CASSLKRSTDTQYF
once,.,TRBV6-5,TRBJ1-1,TGTGCCAGCAGGCGGGAAGATGAAGCTTTCTTT,CASRREDEAFF
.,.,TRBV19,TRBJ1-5,TGTGCCAGCCGAAAGGCGGGTAATGGCAATCAGCCCCAGCATTTT,CASRKAGNGNQPQHF
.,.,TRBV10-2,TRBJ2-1,TGCGCCAGCAGGGGGCCTTATGAGCAGTTCTTC,CASRGPYEQFF
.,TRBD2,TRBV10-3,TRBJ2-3,TGTGCCATCAGCAACCATGGGCGGGAGAACACAGATACGCAGTATTTT,CAISNHGRENTDTQYF
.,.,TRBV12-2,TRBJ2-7,TGTGCAAGTCGCCCTGGGACTAGCGGGAGGGCCTGTAAAGACGAGCAGTACTTC,CASRPGTSGRACKDEQYF
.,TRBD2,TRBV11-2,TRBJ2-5,TGTGCCAGCAGGGCGGGACTAGCGGGAGTCGAGACCCAGTACTTC,CASRAGLAGVETQYF
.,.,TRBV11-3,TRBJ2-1,TGTGCCAGCAGCCGTAGTGGCAGCCAGCAGTTCTTC,CASSRSGSQQFF
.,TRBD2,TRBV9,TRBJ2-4,TGTGCCAGCAGCGTAGCTCCAGCGGGAGAGAACATTCAGTACTTC,CASSVAPAGENIQYF
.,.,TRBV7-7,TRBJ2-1,TGTGCCAGCAGCCCGGTCGACAGCTTCAATGAGCAGTTCTTC,CASSPVDSFNEQFF
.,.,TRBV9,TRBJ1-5,TGTGCCAGCAGCGTATCGGACAGTGCGAATCAGCCCCAGCATTTT,CASSVSDSANQPQHF
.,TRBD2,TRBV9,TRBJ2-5,TGTGCCAGCAGCCCGGGACTAGCGTTCGAGACCCAGTACTTC,CASSPGLAFETQYF
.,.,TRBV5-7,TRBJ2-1,TGTGCCAGCAGCTTTGGGGGACCCGACAATGAGCAGTTCTTC,CASSFGGPDNEQFF
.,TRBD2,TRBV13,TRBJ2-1,TGTGCCAGCAGCTTCAAGCGGGGGAGTTACAATGAGCAGTTCTTC,CASSFKRGSYNEQFF
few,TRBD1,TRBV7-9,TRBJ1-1,TGTGCCAGCAGCGTACGACAGGGGAAGGTTACTGAAGCTTTCTTT,CASSVRQGKVTEAFF
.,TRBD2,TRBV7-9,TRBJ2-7,TGTGCCAGCAGCGCATATAGCGGGACCCACTACGAGCAGTACTTC,CASSAYSGTHYEQYF
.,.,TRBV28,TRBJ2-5,TGTGCCAGCAGGGACCGGAGCTGGTCGGAAGAGACCCAGTACTTC,CASRDRSWSEETQYF
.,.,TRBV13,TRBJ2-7,TGTGCCAGCAGCCCCAGACAGACTTACGAGCAGTACTTC,CASSPRQTYEQYF
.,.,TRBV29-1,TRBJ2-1,TGCAGCGTTGCGCACGAGCTACTCAATGAGCAGTTCTTC,CSVAHELLNEQFF
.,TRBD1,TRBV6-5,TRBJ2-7,TGTGCCAGCAGCCTGGGACAGGGGGACTACGAGCAGTACTTC,CASSLGQGDYEQYF
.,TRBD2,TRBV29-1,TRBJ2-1,TGCAGCGTAAGAGGAGCGGGGGCGGCCTACAATGAGCAGTTCTTC,CSVRGAGAAYNEQFF
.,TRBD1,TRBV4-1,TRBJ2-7,TGCGCCAGCAGCCAAATGGGACAGGGGGCTCACGAGCAGTACTTC,CASSQMGQGAHEQYF
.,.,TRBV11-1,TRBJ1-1,TGTGCCAGCAGCCAATCTGAGACTGGGAACACTGAAGCTTTCTTT,CASSQSETGNTEAFF
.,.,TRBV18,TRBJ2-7,TGTGCCAGCTCACCACCGTTACGTGCAGGCTGGGAGCAGTACTTC,CASSPPLRAGWEQYF
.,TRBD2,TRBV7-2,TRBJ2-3,TGTGCCAGCAGCTTAGCCAGCGGGAGTGATCTTACGCAGTATTTT,CASSLASGSDLTQYF
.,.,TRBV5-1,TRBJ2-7,TGCGCCAGCAGCTTGTCGGCAGGGGGGCGTGGGGAGCAGTACTTC,CASSLSAGGRGEQYF
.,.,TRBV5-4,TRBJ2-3,TGTGCCAGCAGCCTGCCGGGAGAAGATACGCAGTATTTT,CASSLPGEDTQYF
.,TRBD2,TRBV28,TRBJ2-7,TGTGCCACCACACCGGGACTAGGATTCTTCGGGCAGTACTTC,CATTPGLGFFGQYF
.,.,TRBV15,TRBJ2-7,TGTGCCACCAGCAGGCTGTTAAGGGGCGCACAGTACTTC,CATSRLLRGAQYF
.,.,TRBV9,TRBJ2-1,TGTGCCAGCAGCCCGAGGGGGGTGGATGAGCAGTTCTTC,CASSPRGVDEQFF
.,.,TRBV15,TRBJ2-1,TGTGCCACCAGCAAGCGACAGGTCGTGGGGAATGAGCAGTTCTTC,CATSKRQVVGNEQFF
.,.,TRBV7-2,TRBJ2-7,TGTGCCAGCAGCCGCGGGACGGCGGGGGAGCAGTACTTC,CASSRGTAGEQYF
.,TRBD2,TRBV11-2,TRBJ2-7,TGTGCCAGCAGCTCCCAGGGAGGGCAAAGCTACGAGCAGTACTTC,CASSSQGGQSYEQYF
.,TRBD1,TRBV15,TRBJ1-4,TGTGCCACCAGCAGAGATAGGGGGACAGGGTACGCAACTAATGAAAAACTGTTTTTT,CATSRDRGTGYATNEKLFF
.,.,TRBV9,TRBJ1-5,TGTGCCAGCAGCGGGGGTTCTGGGGATCAGCCCCAGCATTTT,CASSGGSGDQPQHF
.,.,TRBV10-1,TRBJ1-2,TGCGCCAGCGTTTTGGGAGAAAAAAATGGCTACACCTTC,CASVLGEKNGYTF
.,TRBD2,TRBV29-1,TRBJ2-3,TGCAGCGTTCGACTAGCCCTCACAGATACGCAGTATTTT,CSVRLALTDTQYF
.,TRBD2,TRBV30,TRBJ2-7,TGTGCCTGGAGTCCCAGGGGCCTGGGACTAGCGCCTGCGGCGTACGAGCAGTACTTC,CAWSPRGLGLAPAAYEQYF
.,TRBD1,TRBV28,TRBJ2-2,TGTGCCAGCAGACATCGGACAGGGACAAGGAACACCGGGGAGCTGTTTTTT,CASRHRTGTRNTGELFF
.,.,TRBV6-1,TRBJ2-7,TGTGCCAGCAGTGTCGAGGGGACAACCTACGAGCAGTACTTC,CASSVEGTTYEQYF